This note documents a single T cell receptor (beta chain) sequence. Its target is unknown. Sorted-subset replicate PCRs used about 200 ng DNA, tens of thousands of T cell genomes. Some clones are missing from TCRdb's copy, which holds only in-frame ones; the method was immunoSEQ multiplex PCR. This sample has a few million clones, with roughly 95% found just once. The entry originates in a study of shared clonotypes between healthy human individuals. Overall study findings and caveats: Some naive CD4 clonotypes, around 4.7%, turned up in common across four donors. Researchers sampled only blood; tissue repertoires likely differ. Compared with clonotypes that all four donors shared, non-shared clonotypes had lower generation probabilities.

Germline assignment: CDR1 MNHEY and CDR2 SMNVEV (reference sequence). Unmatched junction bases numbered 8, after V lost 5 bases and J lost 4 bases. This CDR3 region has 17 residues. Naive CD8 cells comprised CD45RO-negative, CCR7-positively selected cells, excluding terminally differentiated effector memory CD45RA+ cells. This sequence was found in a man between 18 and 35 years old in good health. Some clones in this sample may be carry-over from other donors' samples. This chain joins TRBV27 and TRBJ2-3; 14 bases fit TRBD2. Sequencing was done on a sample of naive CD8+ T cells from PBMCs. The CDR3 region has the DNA TGTGCCAGCAGTGTACCTGGACTAGCGGGAGGCCCAGATACGCAGTATTTT. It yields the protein CASSVPGLAGGPDTQYF.